This TCR beta chain was sequenced in a study of early T cells in non-severe SARS-CoV-2 infection. Study-wide context: Bulk RNA taken from unsorted whole blood was sequenced, leaving chains unpaired.

The germline V gene has CDR1 MNHEY and CDR2 SVGAGI. Losses at the gene ends were 6 bases for V and 8 bases for J; bases not matched to a gene: 6. This CDR3 has 13 residues. Ten or more counts support this clonotype. Its antigen is not known. Attachment of unique molecular identifiers was made to individual cDNA molecules. MiXCR was run by TCRdb on the 5' RACE reads, yielding one entry per CDR3 protein. The table has 30,000 to 35,000 distinct CDR3 sequences, roughly 4.2% seen once. General study results and limits: Anti-spike CD8 responses were favored by VDJdb matching, which missed private and CD4 specificities.

Sequenced sample: whole blood. The V and J genes are TRBV6-5 and TRBJ1-2; 10 bases are shared with TRBD1. This clonotype was sampled from an adult who was a healthcare worker with PCR-confirmed SARS-CoV-2 infection or an uninfected control (not recorded which). The CDR3 DNA follows: TGTGCCAGCAGGGACGGGACAGGGGTCGGCTACACCTTC. This sequence encodes CASRDGTGVGYTF.